Listed below are T cell receptor beta chains from one sample, sequenced in a study of beta chain features in type 1 diabetes. Method: immunoSEQ multiplex PCR; TCRdb's copy keeps in-frame clones and lacks some. The sample holds approximately 140,000 clones, around a tenth seen once. Sequenced: central memory CD4+ T cells from blood. These receptors were taken from a woman between 40 and 55 years old in good health. CDR3s include the opening cysteine and the closing phenylalanine or tryptophan. A D gene is named only where the DNA matches it firmly. Size tells how often a clone was seen (once, few, many) or the class of an expanded clone, and some rows leave it out.

d_gene,v_gene,j_gene,abundance,CDR3aa,CDR3nt
TRBD2,TRBV7-9,TRBJ2-3,few,CASSLLAGGSTDTQYF,TGTGCCAGCAGCTTATTAGCGGGGGGCAGCACAGATACGCAGTATTTT
-,TRBV5-1,TRBJ2-3,many,CASSLVGHPTDTQYF,TGCGCCAGCAGCTTGGTGGGACACCCCACAGATACGCAGTATTTT
TRBD1,TRBV5-1,TRBJ2-7,-,CASSLEGQPTNEQYF,TGCGCCAGCAGCTTGGAGGGACAGCCGACTAACGAGCAGTACTTC
TRBD2,TRBV5-4,TRBJ2-3,-,CASSPLAGGSTDTQYF,TGTGCCAGCAGCCCTCTAGCGGGGGGGAGCACAGATACGCAGTATTTT
-,TRBV6-1,TRBJ2-7,few,CASMTRGPYSEQYF,TGTGCCAGCATGACGCGGGGGCCTTACTCCGAGCAGTACTTC
-,TRBV7-9,TRBJ2-5,many,CASSSSETQYF,TGTGCCAGCAGCTCCTCTGAGACCCAGTACTTC
-,TRBV4-3,TRBJ2-1,few,CASSQDLWAGGNNEQFF,TGCGCCAGCAGCCAAGATTTGTGGGCAGGGGGGAACAATGAGCAGTTCTTC
TRBD1,TRBV13,TRBJ1-3,few,CASRLLRDRLHQHPSGNTIYF,TGTGCCAGCAGGTTACTCCGGGACAGGCTACACCAACACCCCTCTGGAAACACCATATATTTT
TRBD2,TRBV9,TRBJ2-3,few,CASSVAIAGRTDTQYF,TGTGCCAGCAGCGTAGCTATAGCGGGGCGCACAGATACGCAGTATTTT
-,TRBV7-8,TRBJ2-7,-,CASSLAGSTYEQYF,TGTGCCAGCAGCTTAGCGGGCAGTACCTACGAGCAGTACTTC
TRBD1,TRBV6-1,TRBJ2-7,few,CASSAPYRGQDEQYF,TGTGCCAGCAGTGCACCTTACAGGGGCCAGGACGAGCAGTACTTC
-,TRBV15,TRBJ1-3,few,CATSREGPGNTIYF,TGTGCCACCAGCAGAGAGGGCCCTGGAAACACCATATATTTT
-,TRBV6-5,TRBJ1-2,few,CASSSTGYYGYTF,TGTGCCAGCAGTTCAACAGGGTACTATGGCTACACCTTC
TRBD2,TRBV7-2,TRBJ2-3,-,CASRRTSGGSTDTQYF,TGTGCCAGCAGGCGGACTAGCGGGGGGAGCACAGATACGCAGTATTTT
TRBD1,TRBV9,TRBJ1-2,few,CASSVGQTNYGYTF,TGTGCCAGCAGCGTGGGACAGACCAACTATGGCTACACCTTC
TRBD1,TRBV5-1,TRBJ1-1,-,CASSPRDRGEAFF,TGCGCCAGCAGCCCCCGGGACAGGGGTGAAGCTTTCTTT
TRBD1,TRBV16,TRBJ2-7,few,CASSQSGGQGKRFEQYF,TGTGCCAGCAGCCAATCGGGGGGACAGGGGAAAAGGTTCGAGCAGTACTTC
-,TRBV7-8,TRBJ1-2,few,CASSLEAVLTF,TGTGCCAGCAGCTTAGAGGCGGTTCTCACCTTC
-,TRBV11-2,TRBJ1-5,few,CASSTESGLHQPQHF,TGTGCCAGCAGCACAGAATCAGGGTTGCATCAGCCCCAGCATTTT
TRBD2,TRBV2,TRBJ2-3,few,CASRRRGGRADTQYF,TGTGCCAGCCGCAGACGGGGGGGCAGGGCAGATACGCAGTATTTT
TRBD1,TRBV5-1,TRBJ2-4,few,CASSLGDRSNIQYF,TGCGCCAGCAGCTTGGGGGACAGGTCAAACATTCAGTACTTC
-,TRBV2,TRBJ2-7,many,CASSLGGGTEQYF,TGTGCCAGCAGCCTCGGCGGCGGGACCGAGCAGTACTTC
-,TRBV18,TRBJ2-5,-,CASSPPSSETQYF,TGTGCCAGCTCACCTCCTAGCTCAGAGACCCAGTACTTC
TRBD1,TRBV5-4,TRBJ2-3,-,CASSLATGVALGTQYF,TGTGCCAGCAGCTTGGCGACAGGGGTGGCTCTAGGTACGCAGTATTTT
-,TRBV23-1,TRBJ2-1,many,CASKGDEQFF,TGCGCCAGCAAAGGGGATGAGCAGTTCTTC
-,TRBV9,TRBJ2-1,few,CASSTWTGENEQFF,TGTGCCAGCAGCACCTGGACCGGGGAGAATGAGCAGTTCTTC
-,TRBV4-3,TRBJ2-1,many,CASSQAVGGSYNEQFF,TGCGCCAGCAGCCAAGCCGTCGGCGGGTCCTACAATGAGCAGTTCTTC
-,TRBV7-2,TRBJ2-5,-,CASSFQRGGNKTQYF,TGTGCCAGCAGCTTTCAAAGGGGGGGCAATAAGACCCAGTACTTC
-,TRBV4-3,TRBJ2-5,few,CASSQVRGQETQYF,TGCGCCAGCAGCCAAGTCCGGGGGCAAGAGACCCAGTACTTC
-,TRBV5-1,TRBJ2-3,once,CASSLAGGGADTQYF,TGCGCCAGCAGCTTGGCGGGGGGCGGCGCAGATACGCAGTATTTT
-,TRBV18,TRBJ2-1,-,CASSPSLPLLVLNEQFF,TGTGCCAGCTCACCTAGTTTGCCGCTTTTAGTCCTCAATGAGCAGTTCTTC
-,TRBV4-1,TRBJ2-7,few,CASSRDIATLSYEQYF,TGCGCCAGCAGCAGGGACATAGCGACTCTCTCCTACGAGCAGTACTTC
TRBD1,TRBV4-3,TRBJ2-7,many,CASSHHRGSYEQYF,TGCGCCAGCAGCCATCACAGGGGGTCCTACGAGCAGTACTTC
TRBD2,TRBV6-1,TRBJ2-5,-,CASGSPGGAFETQYF,TGTGCCAGCGGGTCCCCCGGGGGGGCTTTTGAGACCCAGTACTTC
-,TRBV19,TRBJ1-6,-,CASKGTPYNSPLHF,TGTGCCAGTAAGGGGACACCGTATAATTCACCCCTCCACTTT
TRBD1,TRBV4-3,TRBJ2-7,few,CASSQERPGQGSYEQYF,TGCGCCAGCAGCCAAGAACGGCCGGGACAGGGCTCCTACGAGCAGTACTTC
TRBD2,TRBV7-9,TRBJ2-1,-,CASSQDGRGDNEQFF,TGTGCCAGCAGCCAAGATGGGCGGGGGGACAATGAGCAGTTCTTC
-,TRBV5-1,TRBJ2-5,many,CASSGNLGGETQYF,TGCGCCAGCAGCGGGAACCTTGGAGGAGAGACCCAGTACTTC
TRBD1,TRBV29-1,TRBJ1-6,-,CSARDRDNSPLHF,TGCAGCGCCCGGGACAGGGATAATTCACCCCTCCACTTT
-,TRBV19,TRBJ1-5,-,CASSIAQLNQPQHF,TGTGCCAGTAGTATAGCACAGCTGAATCAGCCCCAGCATTTT
TRBD1,TRBV6-1,TRBJ1-2,-,CASSGPPTGKGEIRRGYTF,TGTGCCAGCAGTGGCCCCCCGACAGGGAAAGGAGAAATAAGGCGCGGCTACACCTTC
-,TRBV18,TRBJ2-6,few,CASSLDMSGANVLTF,TGTGCCAGCTCCCTTGACATGTCTGGGGCCAACGTCCTGACTTTC
TRBD1,TRBV5-1,TRBJ1-3,few,CASSTGTVANTIYF,TGCGCCAGCAGTACCGGGACAGTCGCAAACACCATATATTTT
-,TRBV9,TRBJ1-1,-,CASSVAGTMNTEAFF,TGTGCCAGCAGCGTAGCAGGGACAATGAACACTGAAGCTTTCTTT
TRBD2,TRBV2,TRBJ2-1,-,CARLGLAGAGEQFF,TGTGCCAGGTTAGGACTAGCGGGGGCAGGTGAGCAGTTCTTC
-,TRBV25-1,TRBJ1-2,-,CASSAYYGYTF,TGTGCCAGCAGTGCGTACTATGGCTACACCTTC
TRBD1,TRBV5-4,TRBJ2-6,few,CASSGPGTGFKSGANVLTF,TGTGCCAGCAGCGGTCCCGGGACAGGGTTCAAGTCCGGGGCCAACGTCCTGACTTTC
-,TRBV7-6,TRBJ1-4,few,CASRLGNTNEKLFF,TGTGCCAGCAGACTAGGGAATACTAATGAAAAACTGTTTTTT
-,TRBV12-5,TRBJ2-2,-,CASGETLRGNGELFF,TGTGCTAGTGGGGAGACTCTCAGGGGAAACGGGGAGCTGTTTTTT
TRBD1,TRBV29-1,TRBJ2-1,many,CSTGGSYNEQFF,TGCAGCACAGGGGGCTCCTACAATGAGCAGTTCTTC